Reported below is one TCR beta chain. The clone's antigen remains unknown. One base away there is no much larger clone; base qualities are not given. The sample belongs to a study of regulatory T cells in long-lasting Graves disease listed by TCRdb under 2021. In the study overall: Persistent Graves' disease meant more than 5 years of antithyroid drug treatment with TSH receptor autoantibodies that stayed positive. This study used TCR sequencing and RNA sequencing of peripheral blood to compare persistent Graves' disease patients against newly diagnosed Graves' disease patients. The study was conducted in China and was registered as a clinical trial. A total of about 35 samples underwent TCR sequencing, from 13 patients with persistent Graves' disease and roughly 20 patients with newly diagnosed Graves' disease. On average, persistent Graves' disease patients in the clinical cohort had been on antithyroid drugs for about 10.3 years.

Cut back by 3 bases and 0 bases, the V and J ends lie 16 bases apart. The CDR3 spans 16 residues, from the cysteine through the phenylalanine. CDR3 DNA only is kept here, 48 bases in frame from base 1. The germline V gene (reference sequence) yields DFQATT for CDR1 and SNEGSKA for CDR2. What this sample's time point label stands for: persistent/refractory GD, antithyroid drugs over 5 years with positive TRAb. RNA was extracted from PBMCs in TRIzol for both TCR sequencing and RNA sequencing. The diagnosis of Graves' disease was made according to American Thyroid Association guidelines. Patients were recruited from an endocrinology department in Xi'an, China. Each patient gave around 9 milliliters of peripheral blood, collected in an EDTA anticoagulant tube. Ficoll Paque Plus density gradient separation was used to isolate PBMCs, and no additional T cell sorting was done. An Agilent 2100 Bioanalyzer and agarose gel were used to check RNA quality, while a NanoDrop 2000 measured RNA concentration.

Preparation of the library involved multiplex PCR. Data came from an Illumina HiSeq 4000. To build TCR beta libraries, CDR3 regions were amplified by Arm-PCR using iRepertoire HTBI primers. Before sequencing, the PCR products went through gel purification. As for the original processing: Across samples, around 58 TRBV and roughly 15 TRBJ segments were identified and used for gene usage analysis of CDR3 amino acid clonotypes. COPE and FqMerger were used to merge the filtered high-quality paired reads into contigs. BLAST was used to align contigs to IMGT TRBV, TRBD and TRBJ reference genes, and CDR3 was defined according to IMGT. Clonotypes above 0.1% frequency were classified as highly expanded clones. Shannon entropy served as the measure of repertoire diversity, while the Gini coefficient captured V-J evenness. Clonotypes shared by more than one individual were considered public. Using fastp trimming at Q25 and MiXCR clonotype assembly, TCRdb reanalyzed the public sequencing data and kept in-frame beta chains. Every CDR3 protein is listed once, alongside the most common genes and DNA of its rows. In this record, the V and J calls reflect TCRdb's handling and not the investigators' own analysis. This sample comprises approximately 360,000 distinct CDR3 sequences, roughly 24% of them detected only once. In total, the top ten clones hold 25% to 30% of the sample.

Beyond this particular receptor, the publication reports: Preferential use of TRBV28, TRBJ1-2 and TRBJ2-5 was observed in persistent disease, whereas TRBV20-1 and TRBJ2-1 were favored in newly diagnosed disease. Only peripheral blood was studied, because thyroid tissue, the primary lesion, was inaccessible. Sequencing and analysis were limited to the TCR beta chain. A larger number of public clonotypes was shared among persistent patients (approximately 2,500) than among newly diagnosed patients (approximately 1,000). The authors acknowledged the small sample size as a limitation that may reduce accuracy. Compared with newly diagnosed patients, persistent Graves' disease patients had lower TCR Shannon entropy and fewer highly expanded clones, which suggests clonal expansion.

This chain is built from TRBV20-1 and TRBJ2-3; too little of a D gene remains to name it. The clonotype originates from a woman aged 40 to 50 with Graves disease. Donor details come from another sample of the same person, matched by shared clones. The material sequenced was peripheral blood mononuclear cells (PBMCs), taken when the disease was refractory, from a patient treated with antithyroid drugs. CDR3 reads: CSASDRFIQSTDTQYF. The DNA sequence reads TGCAGTGCTAGCGATCGATTTATCCAGAGCACAGATACGCAGTATTTT.